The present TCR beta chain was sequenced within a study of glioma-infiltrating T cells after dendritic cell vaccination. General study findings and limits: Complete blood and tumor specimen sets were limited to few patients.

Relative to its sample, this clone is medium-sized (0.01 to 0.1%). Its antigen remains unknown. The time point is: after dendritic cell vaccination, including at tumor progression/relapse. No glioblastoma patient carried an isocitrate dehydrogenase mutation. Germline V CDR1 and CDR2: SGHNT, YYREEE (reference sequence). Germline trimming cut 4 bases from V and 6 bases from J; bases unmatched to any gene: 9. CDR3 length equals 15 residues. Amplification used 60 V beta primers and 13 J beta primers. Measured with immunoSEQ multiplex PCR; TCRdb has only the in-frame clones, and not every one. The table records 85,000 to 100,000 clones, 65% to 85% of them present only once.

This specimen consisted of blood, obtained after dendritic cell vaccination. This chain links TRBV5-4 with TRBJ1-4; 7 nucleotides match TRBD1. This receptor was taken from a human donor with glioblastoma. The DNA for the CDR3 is TGTGCCAGCAGCGCGAACAGGGGAATAGATGAAAAACTGTTTTTT. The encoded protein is CASSANRGIDEKLFF.